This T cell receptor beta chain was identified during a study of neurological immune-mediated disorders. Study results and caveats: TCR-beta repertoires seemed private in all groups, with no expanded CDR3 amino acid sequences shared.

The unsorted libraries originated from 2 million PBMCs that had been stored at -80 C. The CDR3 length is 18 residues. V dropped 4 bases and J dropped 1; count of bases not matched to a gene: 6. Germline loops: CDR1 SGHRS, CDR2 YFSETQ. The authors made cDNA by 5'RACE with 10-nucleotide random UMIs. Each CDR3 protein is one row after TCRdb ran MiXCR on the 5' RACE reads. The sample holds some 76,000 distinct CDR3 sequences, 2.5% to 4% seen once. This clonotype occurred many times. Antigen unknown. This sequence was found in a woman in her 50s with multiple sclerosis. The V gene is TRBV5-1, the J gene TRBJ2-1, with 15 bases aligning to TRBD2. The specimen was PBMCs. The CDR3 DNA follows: TGCGCCAGCAGCGTGGGACTAGCGGGGGGCTTTTCCTACAATGAGCAGTTCTTC. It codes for CASSVGLAGGFSYNEQFF. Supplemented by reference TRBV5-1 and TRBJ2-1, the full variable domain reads KAGVTQTPRYLIKTRGQQVTLSCSPISGHRSVSWYQQTPGQGLQFLFEYFSETQRNKGNFPGRFSGRQFSNSRSEMNVSTLELGDSALYLCASSVGLAGGFSYNEQFFGPGTRLTVL.